The present T cell receptor (beta chain) was sequenced within a study of cytomegalovirus exposure and HLA in healthy donors. Study information: Previous work identified 95 million to 140 million unique TCR beta sequences from 200 million or so T cells. Findings of the study overall: Reportedly, diagnosis of cytomegalovirus status by the classifier showed high specificity and sensitivity. Later analysis placed DRB1 highest and HLA-C lowest in TCR association rates, which differed by HLA locus.

This CDR3 comprises 15 residues. Per the germline V gene, CDR1 is SGHRS and CDR2 is YFSETQ. Unmatched junction bases numbered 3, after V lost 3 bases and J lost 2 bases. This PCR relied on a set of 60 Vbeta primers and 13 Jbeta primers. This table comes from immunoSEQ multiplex PCR, and its TCRdb copy is limited to in-frame clones, with some not included. The sample lists 250,000 to 350,000 clones, just over 85% occurring once. Concerning this clone itself: What it binds is unknown.

The rearrangement uses TRBV5-1 and TRBJ2-2, with TRBD1 matching 8 bases. This receptor was obtained from a middle-aged man in good health and CMV-seropositive. Material: PBMCs. CDR3 amino acids: CASSSGQVNTGELFF. DNA of the CDR3: TGCGCCAGCAGCTCGGGACAGGTTAACACCGGGGAGCTGTTTTTT. The variable domain in full, completed from reference TRBV5-1 and TRBJ2-2, reads KAGVTQTPRYLIKTRGQQVTLSCSPISGHRSVSWYQQTPGQGLQFLFEYFSETQRNKGNFPGRFSGRQFSNSRSEMNVSTLELGDSALYLCASSSGQVNTGELFFGEGSRLTVL.